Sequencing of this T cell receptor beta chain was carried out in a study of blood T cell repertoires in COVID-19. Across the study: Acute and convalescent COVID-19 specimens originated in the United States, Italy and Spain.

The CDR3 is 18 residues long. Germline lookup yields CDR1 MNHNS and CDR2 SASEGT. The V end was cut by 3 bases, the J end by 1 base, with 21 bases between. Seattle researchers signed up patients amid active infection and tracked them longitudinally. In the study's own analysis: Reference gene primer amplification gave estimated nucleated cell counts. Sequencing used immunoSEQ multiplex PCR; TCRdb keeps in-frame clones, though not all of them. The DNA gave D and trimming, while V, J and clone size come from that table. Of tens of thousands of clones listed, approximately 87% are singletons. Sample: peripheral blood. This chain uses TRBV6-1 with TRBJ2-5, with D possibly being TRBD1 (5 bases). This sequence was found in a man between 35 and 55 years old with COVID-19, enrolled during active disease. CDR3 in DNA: TGTGCCAGCAGTGAGGGGCAGGTGCTAGTAGGGGTCCAAGAGACCCAGTACTTC. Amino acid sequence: CASSEGQVLVGVQETQYF.